This T cell receptor beta chain is drawn from a study of T cell responses to AZD1222 COVID-19 vaccine. To note about this clone: The antigen is undetermined.

Here immunoSEQ multiplex PCR was the method, and the copy in TCRdb shows in-frame clones only, minus some. The table includes around 250,000 clones, approximately 95% detected once. Study-wide points: Regions 160-218 and 743-854 held dominance among vaccine-associated CD4 TCRs, which spanned spike. Nearly half of unique spike-specific TCRs reportedly avoided B.1.351 and B.1.1.7 mutated regions. Most donors were white British and more were female, and clonal diversity was possibly underestimated. Only a handful of people who got AZD1222 tested seropositive at baseline.

With V trimmed by 2 bases and J by 0 bases, 7 bases remained unmatched. The CDR3 loop spans 18 amino acids. The germline V gene encodes CDR1 SGHAT and CDR2 FQNNGV. The chain carries TRBV11-2 and TRBJ1-6; TRBD1 matches 7 bases. Source: peripheral blood, taken on day 0 of AZD1222 vaccination. The receptor was derived from an adult in good health. The CDR3 DNA reads TGTGCCAGCAGCTTAACAGGGGCTACGAGCTCCTATAATTCACCCCTCCACTTT. Translation gives CASSLTGATSSYNSPLHF.